This is a list of T cell receptor beta chains from one sample in a study of T cell responses to AZD1222 COVID-19 vaccine. Profiling relied on immunoSEQ multiplex PCR, and the TCRdb table lists in-frame clones only, not all of them. The table has 130,000 to 150,000 clones, under 95% seen once. Source: peripheral blood, taken on day 0 of AZD1222 vaccination. These receptors originate from an adult in good health. Each CDR3 is given with its conserved first and last residue.

v_call,cdr3_aa
TRBV6-5,CASRAGTSAYEQYF
TRBV7-9,CASSLGRGDTEKLFF
TRBV14,CASSQVGAGEKLFF
TRBV30,CAWSATGNQPQHF
TRBV7-7,CASSSGLAGVSEQFF
TRBV14,CASSQISGRDYNEQFF
TRBV11-3,CASSRAGQAYEQYF
TRBV10-1,CANPVDDLGKLFF
TRBV27,CASGKNTEAFF
TRBV7-8,CASSPAEGVTEAFF
TRBV7-9,CASSPRDRATKEEQYF
TRBV9,CASSEILNEQFF
TRBV5-6,CASSFMDRDNQPQHF
TRBV19,CASSMRPGLMNTEAFF
TRBV11-2,CASSSWERAAGNEQFF
TRBV5-1,CASSALGTAEETQYF
TRBV5-6,CASSPDRGRSPLHF
TRBV5-1,CASSSGRQGEQFF
TRBV5-4,CASSPHQTGGDTQYF
TRBV5-1,CASSRNPTSGPNEQFF
TRBV6-5,CASSPDGLGSPLHF
TRBV6-5,CASSFAGTRVLYF